Shown below are 2 T cell receptor beta chains from a single sample sequenced in a study of shared clonotypes between healthy human individuals (dated by TCRdb to 2019 to 2021). The library was prepared using the immunoSEQ multiplex PCR assay. Drawn from immuneACCESS, this table holds only the in-frame rearrangements with V and J called that TCRdb kept. Clones are partly lost; checked studies trace under half to an unresolved V gene and leave the rest unexplained. In all, the sample holds about 1.5 million clones, and approximately 98% of those were seen once. Together, the top ten hold approximately 0.44% of the sample. The specimen was naive CD4+ T cells sorted from blood. The meaning of the sample's cell subset or site label: CD45RA+ positively selected. The receptors here all came from a man younger than 40 in good health.

V and J are TRBV5-1 and TRBJ1-4; tentatively, D is TRBD1 (6 bases). CDR1 and CDR2 (germline): SGHRS, YFSETQ. The CDR3 loop spans 14 amino acids. V gave up 4 bases and J gave up 6 bases, with 13 bases separating them. CDR3 protein: CASSIRGGDEKLFF. The CDR3 DNA is TGCGCCAGCAGCATCCGGGGGGGCGATGAAAAACTGTTTTTT. The full variable domain, with the rest looked up from reference TRBV5-1 and TRBJ1-4, is KAGVTQTPRYLIKTRGQQVTLSCSPISGHRSVSWYQQTPGQGLQFLFEYFSETQRNKGNFPGRFSGRQFSNSRSEMNVSTLELGDSALYLCASSIRGGDEKLFFGSGTQLSVL.

The rearrangement joins TRBV6-4 to TRBJ2-1; D possibly uses TRBD1 or TRBD2 (5 bases each). V was pared by 6 bases and J by 8 bases, with 17 bases between. The CDR3 is 14 amino acids. The germline CDR1 and CDR2 sequences are MRHNA and SNTAGT. The CDR3 region is CASRRTRGGDEQFF. As DNA, the CDR3 is TGTGCCAGCAGACGCACTAGGGGTGGAGATGAGCAGTTCTTC.